These T cell receptor beta chains were read from a single sample in a study of shared clonotypes between healthy human individuals. Clones were sequenced by immunoSEQ multiplex PCR, and TCRdb holds only the in-frame ones, with some missing. The sample shows about 2.1 million clones, roughly 93% of them seen only once. Sequenced: naive CD8+ T cells from PBMCs. The receptors come from a man aged 18-30 years in good health. Some clones in this sample may be carry-over from other donors' samples. Each CDR3 is given with its conserved first and last residue. The order of the fields is D gene, V gene, J gene, clone size, CDR3 protein, CDR3 DNA. The D gene is left open where the match is weak. Clone size is given for some rows only: seen once, a few or many times, or a class if the clone is expanded.

>NA|TRBV4-1|TRBJ2-7|once
CASSHEPGQNYEQYF
TGCGCCAGCAGCCATGAACCGGGACAAAACTACGAGCAGTACTTC
>TRBD2|TRBV4-1|TRBJ2-3|NA
CATSTSGRTDTQYF
TGCGCCACCTCGACTAGCGGGAGAACAGATACGCAGTATTTT
>NA|TRBV27|TRBJ1-2|NA
CASSETVGYGYTF
TGTGCCAGCAGTGAAACAGTCGGCTATGGCTACACCTTC
>NA|TRBV7-3|TRBJ2-7|NA
CASSLIGGRDRVYEQYF
TGTGCCAGCAGCTTAATCGGGGGTCGAGACAGGGTCTACGAGCAGTACTTC
>NA|TRBV27|TRBJ1-1|once
CASSKLMNTEAFF
TGTGCCAGCAGTAAACTCATGAACACTGAAGCTTTCTTT
>TRBD2|TRBV6-5|TRBJ2-7|NA
CASSYGLAGTSYEQYF
TGTGCCAGCAGTTATGGACTAGCGGGCACCTCCTACGAGCAGTACTTC
>NA|TRBV13|TRBJ2-1|NA
CASSLEGGGNNEQFF
TGTGCCAGCAGCCTAGAGGGGGGCGGAAACAATGAGCAGTTCTTC
>NA|TRBV28|TRBJ2-7|NA
CASSPSGNSYEQYF
TGTGCCAGCAGTCCTTCGGGCAATTCCTACGAGCAGTACTTC
>TRBD2|TRBV5-6|TRBJ2-3|NA
CASSLPREWVDTQYF
TGTGCCAGCAGCTTGCCGCGGGAGTGGGTAGATACGCAGTATTTT
>TRBD2|TRBV10-3|TRBJ2-3|NA
CAISGTSAPDTQYF
TGTGCCATCAGTGGGACTAGCGCCCCAGATACGCAGTATTTT
>TRBD2|TRBV29-1|TRBJ2-7|NA
CSVESREGLFGEQYF
TGCAGCGTTGAATCGCGGGAGGGCCTTTTTGGCGAGCAGTACTTC
>NA|TRBV5-5|TRBJ2-5|NA
CASSPLVGTHQETQYF
TGTGCCAGCAGCCCCTTGGTGGGGACACACCAAGAGACCCAGTACTTC
>TRBD2|TRBV7-9|TRBJ2-3|NA
CASSFLGGRADTQYF
TGTGCCAGCAGCTTTCTGGGCGGGAGGGCAGATACGCAGTATTTT
>NA|TRBV6-5|TRBJ2-7|once
CASSYTTSSYEQYF
TGTGCCAGCAGTTACACTACGTCCTCCTACGAGCAGTACTTC
>NA|TRBV11-2|TRBJ2-5|NA
CASSSRDTKGETQYF
TGTGCCAGCAGCTCCCGGGACACCAAGGGAGAGACCCAGTACTTC
>TRBD1|TRBV9|TRBJ2-2|NA
CASSARRDRGLNTGELFF
TGTGCCAGCAGCGCGCGCCGGGACAGGGGGTTGAACACCGGGGAGCTGTTTTTT
>NA|TRBV7-9|TRBJ1-1|NA
CASSYTRGENTEAFF
TGTGCCAGCAGCTATACCCGGGGAGAGAACACTGAAGCTTTCTTT
>TRBD2|TRBV10-3|TRBJ2-7|once
CAISEPQDLAGAPYEQYF
TGTGCCATCAGTGAGCCCCAGGACTTAGCGGGAGCCCCTTACGAGCAGTACTTC
>NA|TRBV4-2|TRBJ1-3|once
CASGDGDSGNTIYF
TGTGCCAGCGGGGACGGCGACTCTGGAAACACCATATATTTT
>NA|TRBV9|TRBJ1-5|NA
CASSVCSGKSNQPQHF
TGTGCCAGCAGCGTATGTTCAGGGAAAAGCAATCAGCCCCAGCATTTT
>NA|TRBV28|TRBJ2-1|NA
CASSPEMGLERFNEQFF
TGTGCCAGCAGTCCTGAAATGGGACTCGAAAGATTCAATGAGCAGTTCTTC
>TRBD1|TRBV7-9|TRBJ2-7|NA
CASSPWDRGLTYEQYF
TGTGCCAGCAGCCCGTGGGACAGGGGGCTTACCTACGAGCAGTACTTC
>NA|TRBV28|TRBJ2-7|NA
CASSSDPRQEQYF
TGTGCCAGCAGTTCGGACCCCCGCCAGGAGCAGTACTTC
>NA|TRBV10-3|TRBJ1-2|NA
CAIRVTYGYTF
TGTGCCATCAGGGTTACCTATGGCTACACCTTC
>TRBD2|TRBV27|TRBJ2-7|NA
CASSPSGGREKYF
TGTGCCAGCAGTCCCTCAGGTGGGAGGGAAAAGTACTTC
>TRBD1|TRBV11-2|TRBJ2-7|NA
CASSLLGTGEYGEQYF
TGTGCCAGCAGCTTACTCGGGACAGGGGAATATGGCGAGCAGTACTTC
>NA|TRBV9|TRBJ1-1|NA
CASSKEGYTEAFF
TGTGCCAGCAGCAAGGAGGGGTACACTGAAGCTTTCTTT
>NA|TRBV5-6|TRBJ1-1|NA
CASSLLNANTEAFF
TGTGCCAGCAGCTTGCTCAACGCGAACACTGAAGCTTTCTTT
>NA|TRBV19|TRBJ1-5|NA
CASSIDPLYVKRNQPQHF
TGTGCCAGTAGTATCGATCCGCTTTACGTTAAACGCAATCAGCCCCAGCATTTT
>NA|TRBV27|TRBJ2-4|NA
CASSPTAIWRAENIQYF
TGTGCCAGCAGCCCCACGGCCATATGGCGGGCGGAAAACATTCAGTACTTC
>NA|TRBV27|TRBJ1-1|NA
CASSYSGGPLGTEAFF
TGTGCCAGCAGTTACAGTGGGGGGCCCTTGGGGACTGAAGCTTTCTTT
>NA|TRBV7-9|TRBJ2-1|NA
CASSDRTAVINEQFF
TGTGCCAGCAGCGATCGGACGGCGGTAATCAATGAGCAGTTCTTC
>TRBD2|TRBV4-2|TRBJ2-2|NA
CASSLFAGDSPGELFF
TGTGCCAGCAGCCTTTTCGCGGGAGATAGTCCCGGGGAGCTGTTTTTT
>TRBD2|TRBV7-3|TRBJ2-3|NA
CASSLGGIGTDTQYF
TGTGCCAGCAGCTTGGGGGGGATCGGCACAGATACGCAGTATTTT
>TRBD2|TRBV27|TRBJ2-7|NA
CASSFRLAGAHEQYF
TGTGCCAGCAGTTTCCGACTAGCGGGAGCCCACGAGCAGTACTTC
>NA|TRBV6-5|TRBJ2-6|once
CASTLSSGANVLTF
TGTGCCAGCACCCTTAGCTCTGGGGCCAACGTCCTGACTTTC
>NA|TRBV27|TRBJ2-7|NA
CASSLGVGAEQYF
TGTGCCAGCAGTTTAGGGGTAGGGGCCGAGCAGTACTTC
>TRBD1|TRBV2|TRBJ2-7|NA
CASSGRDRGYEQYF
TGTGCCAGCAGTGGACGGGACAGGGGCTACGAGCAGTACTTC
>TRBD1|TRBV27|TRBJ2-7|NA
CASSFRDSRRNEQYF
TGTGCCAGCAGTTTCCGGGACAGTCGCCGCAACGAGCAGTACTTC
>NA|TRBV5-1|TRBJ1-1|NA
CASSLSAGEVNTEAFF
TGCGCCAGCAGCTTGTCGGCAGGGGAGGTGAACACTGAAGCTTTCTTT
>NA|TRBV9|TRBJ1-2|NA
CASSAQWGPLYGYTF
TGTGCCAGCAGCGCTCAGTGGGGACCCCTCTATGGCTACACCTTC
>NA|TRBV7-2|TRBJ1-1|NA
CASSLGRHGMNTEAFF
TGTGCCAGCAGCTTAGGGCGGCACGGGATGAACACTGAAGCTTTCTTT
>NA|TRBV9|TRBJ2-2|NA
CASSVGRAPGAGELFF
TGTGCCAGCAGCGTAGGGCGGGCTCCGGGTGCCGGGGAGCTGTTTTTT
>NA|TRBV18|TRBJ1-1|NA
CASSQGNTEAFF
TGTGCCAGCTCACAGGGCAACACTGAAGCTTTCTTT
>NA|TRBV13|TRBJ2-5|NA
CASSSRVQETQYF
TGTGCCAGCAGCTCCCGGGTCCAAGAGACCCAGTACTTC
>NA|TRBV19|TRBJ1-1|few
CASRTGTENTEAFF
TGTGCCAGTAGAACCGGGACCGAGAACACTGAAGCTTTCTTT
>NA|TRBV5-5|TRBJ1-2|NA
CASSPGPSVSSFYGYTF
TGTGCCAGCAGCCCGGGGCCCTCCGTGTCCTCTTTCTATGGCTACACCTTC
>NA|TRBV10-3|TRBJ1-3|NA
CAISPSNRNPGNTIYF
TGTGCCATCAGTCCCTCCAACAGGAATCCTGGAAACACCATATATTTT
>NA|TRBV27|TRBJ2-3|NA
CASSFFTGDTQYF
TGTGCCAGCAGTTTCTTCACAGGGGATACGCAGTATTTT
>NA|TRBV7-9|TRBJ1-1|NA
CASSSRVGESGTEAFF
TGTGCCAGCAGCTCCCGGGTGGGGGAATCGGGGACTGAAGCTTTCTTT
>NA|TRBV6-1|TRBJ2-7|NA
CASRPRQVPSYEQYF
TGTGCCAGCAGACCCCGACAGGTTCCCTCCTACGAGCAGTACTTC
>TRBD2|TRBV29-1|TRBJ2-3|NA
CSVEGREGDTQYF
TGCAGCGTTGAAGGGCGGGAGGGTGATACGCAGTATTTT
>TRBD1|TRBV6-5|TRBJ2-7|once
CASSRQGREQYF
TGTGCCAGCAGCCGACAGGGGCGTGAGCAGTACTTC
>NA|TRBV5-6|TRBJ1-2|NA
CASSGRWDTQPGYTF
TGTGCCAGCAGCGGCCGCTGGGACACGCAACCCGGCTACACCTTC
>NA|TRBV2|TRBJ1-1|NA
CASSPTTEAFF
TGTGCCAGCAGTCCGACGACTGAAGCTTTCTTT
>NA|TRBV5-6|TRBJ2-4|NA
CASSGPAVSWYF
TGTGCCAGCAGCGGGCCCGCCGTTTCATGGTACTTC
>NA|TRBV7-6|TRBJ2-7|NA
CASSASTRGAEGYEQYF
TGTGCCAGCAGCGCAAGCACTCGGGGGGCTGAGGGCTACGAGCAGTACTTC
>NA|TRBV5-6|TRBJ1-2|NA
CASSLIGYGYTF
TGTGCCAGCAGCTTGATAGGATATGGCTACACCTTC
>TRBD1|TRBV27|TRBJ1-5|NA
CASSPQTGPHQPQHF
TGTGCCAGCAGTCCTCAGACAGGGCCCCATCAGCCCCAGCATTTT
>NA|TRBV2|TRBJ2-2|NA
CASDRTANTGELFF
TGTGCCAGTGACCGGACGGCGAACACCGGGGAGCTGTTTTTT